The rows below give T cell receptor beta chains drawn from one sample of a study of T cell responses to AZD1222 COVID-19 vaccine. Clones were sequenced by immunoSEQ multiplex PCR, and TCRdb holds only the in-frame ones, with some missing. The table has more than 110,000 clones, approximately 92% seen once. The sample consisted of peripheral blood, taken on day 0 of AZD1222 vaccination. These receptors all come from an adult in good health. The CDR3 runs from the conserved cysteine through the conserved F or W. D genes are given only for firm matches. The size entry is marked missing in some rows and otherwise reads once, few, many or a size class.

>TRBJ2-5|NA|NA|TRBV12-2
CASRLAGREETQYF
TGTGCAAGTCGCTTAGCGGGCCGGGAAGAGACCCAGTACTTC
>TRBJ2-7|NA|TRBD1|TRBV14
CASSRSGTGNSYEQYF
TGTGCCAGCAGCCGATCCGGGACAGGCAATTCCTACGAGCAGTACTTC
>TRBJ2-7|NA|NA|TRBV5-4
CASSLELAGTYEQYF
TGTGCCAGCAGCTTGGAATTAGCAGGGACCTACGAGCAGTACTTC
>TRBJ1-2|NA|NA|TRBV4-1
CASSPGAKQGYGYTF
TGCGCCAGCAGCCCCGGGGCTAAGCAGGGCTATGGCTACACCTTC
>TRBJ2-2|NA|NA|TRBV15
CATSRVPGEVWAGELFF
TGTGCCACCAGCAGAGTGCCAGGGGAGGTCTGGGCCGGGGAGCTGTTTTTT
>TRBJ2-7|NA|TRBD2|TRBV27
CASSSLAGRSEQYF
TGTGCCAGCAGTTCACTAGCGGGCCGTTCAGAGCAGTACTTC
>TRBJ1-2|NA|NA|TRBV19
CASSPPGQARGGYTF
TGTGCCAGTAGCCCTCCAGGGCAGGCCAGAGGTGGCTACACCTTC
>TRBJ2-1|NA|TRBD1|TRBV24-1
CATSDLIGTGSYNEQFF
TGTGCCACCAGTGATTTGATCGGGACAGGATCCTACAATGAGCAGTTCTTC
>TRBJ2-3|NA|TRBD2|TRBV3-1/TRBV3-2
CASSQTSGISTDTQYF
TGTGCCAGCAGCCAAACTAGCGGGATTAGCACAGATACGCAGTATTTT
>TRBJ1-5|NA|NA|TRBV19
CASSLTAGYSNQPQHF
TGTGCCAGTAGTCTCACCGCCGGCTATAGCAATCAGCCCCAGCATTTT
>TRBJ2-2|few|TRBD1|TRBV18
CASSQYRTGRNTGELFF
TGTGCCAGCTCCCAATATCGGACAGGTCGGAACACCGGGGAGCTGTTTTTT
>TRBJ1-3|NA|NA|TRBV28
CASSPHSGNTIYF
TGTGCCAGCAGTCCGCACTCTGGAAACACCATATATTTT
>TRBJ1-5|NA|TRBD1|TRBV6-5
CASRLGQGNQPQHF
TGTGCCAGCAGATTAGGACAGGGGAATCAGCCCCAGCATTTT
>TRBJ1-3|NA|NA|TRBV9
CASSADGGNTIYF
TGTGCCAGCAGCGCCGACGGTGGAAACACCATATATTTT
>TRBJ2-3|NA|NA|TRBV4-1
CASSQDQGPDTQYF
TGCGCCAGCAGCCAAGATCAGGGACCAGATACGCAGTATTTT
>TRBJ1-3|NA|NA|TRBV11-3
CASSRDTGNTIYF
TGTGCCAGCAGCAGGGACACAGGAAACACCATATATTTT
>TRBJ1-5|NA|NA|TRBV7-9
CASGNLNQPQHF
TGTGCCAGCGGGAACCTAAATCAGCCCCAGCATTTT
>TRBJ1-2|NA|NA|TRBV2
CASSEEGFYYGYTF
TGTGCCAGCAGTGAAGAGGGTTTCTACTATGGCTACACCTTC
>TRBJ1-5|NA|TRBD1|TRBV10-2
CASAPGGQGNQPQHF
TGCGCCAGCGCCCCAGGGGGCCAGGGCAATCAGCCCCAGCATTTT
>TRBJ2-7|NA|TRBD1|TRBV19
CASSILPGQNYEQYF
TGTGCCAGTAGTATTCTACCGGGACAGAACTACGAGCAGTACTTC
>TRBJ2-5|NA|TRBD2|TRBV3-1/TRBV3-2
CASSQDLQGGETQYF
TGTGCCAGCAGCCAAGATCTGCAGGGAGGGGAGACCCAGTACTTC
>TRBJ1-5|NA|NA|TRBV6-1
CASSEVLLNQPQHF
TGTGCCAGCAGTGAAGTCCTGCTAAATCAGCCCCAGCATTTT
>TRBJ2-7|NA|NA|TRBV10-1
CASSESGQVDGEQYF
TGCGCCAGCAGTGAGTCGGGGCAGGTCGACGGCGAGCAGTACTTC
>TRBJ2-5|NA|NA|TRBV29-1
CSVGQETQYF
TGCAGCGTTGGCCAAGAGACCCAGTACTTC
>TRBJ1-1|NA|NA|TRBV6-5
CASSTTRNTEAFF
TGTGCCAGCAGTACTACAAGGAACACTGAAGCTTTCTTT
>TRBJ2-3|NA|NA|TRBV19
CATAADPVDTQYF
TGTGCCACCGCGGCGGATCCCGTGGATACGCAGTATTTT
>TRBJ2-7|NA|NA|TRBV11-2
CASSFGPYEQYF
TGTGCCAGCAGCTTTGGGCCCTACGAGCAGTACTTC
>TRBJ1-5|NA|TRBD1|TRBV28
CASIPGTGKNQPQHF
TGTGCCAGCATTCCCGGGACAGGGAAAAATCAGCCCCAGCATTTT
>TRBJ1-5|once|TRBD1|TRBV28
CASSLYGGDRTSNQPQHF
TGTGCCAGCAGTTTATATGGGGGGGACAGAACAAGCAATCAGCCCCAGCATTTT
>TRBJ2-7|NA|NA|TRBV3-1/TRBV3-2
CASSQEQIDEQYF
TGTGCCAGCAGCCAAGAGCAGATCGACGAGCAGTACTTC
>TRBJ2-5|NA|NA|TRBV5-6
CASSLTGLGETQYF
TGTGCCAGCAGCTTGACAGGGTTAGGAGAGACCCAGTACTTC
>TRBJ1-1|NA|NA|TRBV4-1
CASSQENRVFSEAFF
TGCGCCAGCAGCCAAGAAAACAGGGTTTTCTCTGAAGCTTTCTTT
>TRBJ1-5|NA|NA|TRBV7-9
CASSLRRGRSPNQPQHF
TGTGCCAGCAGCTTACGGCGGGGCAGGTCGCCGAATCAGCCCCAGCATTTT
>TRBJ2-1|once|NA|TRBV3-1/TRBV3-2
CASSTLGFNEQFF
TGTGCCAGCAGCACCCTAGGATTCAATGAGCAGTTCTTC
>TRBJ2-7|few|NA|TRBV3-1/TRBV3-2
CASSQPGGLEQYF
TGTGCCAGCAGCCAGCCTGGCGGCCTCGAGCAGTACTTC
>TRBJ1-2|once|NA|TRBV19
CASTGRRNYGYTF
TGTGCCAGTACGGGTCGCCGGAACTATGGCTACACCTTC
>TRBJ1-1|NA|TRBD1|TRBV12-3/TRBV12-4
CASSLQGQGKAFF
TGTGCCAGCAGTCTCCAGGGACAGGGGAAAGCTTTCTTT
>TRBJ2-1|NA|TRBD1|TRBV9
CASSVATGGGNEQFF
TGTGCCAGCAGCGTAGCAACAGGGGGTGGCAATGAGCAGTTCTTC
>TRBJ1-1|NA|NA|TRBV28
CASSFGAEAFF
TGTGCCAGCAGTTTTGGAGCTGAAGCTTTCTTT
>TRBJ2-3|once|NA|TRBV6-6
CASSSNRETDTQYF
TGTGCCAGCAGTTCCAACAGGGAAACAGATACGCAGTATTTT
>TRBJ1-1|NA|TRBD1|TRBV10-3
CAISDLLVRTGLGAEAFF
TGTGCCATCAGTGACCTTCTGGTTAGGACAGGGCTCGGTGCTGAAGCTTTCTTT
>TRBJ2-3|NA|NA|TRBV5-1
CASSLAYSDTQYF
TGCGCCAGCAGCTTGGCCTATTCAGATACGCAGTATTTT
>TRBJ2-5|NA|TRBD1|TRBV5-1
CASSRGQEETQYF
TGCGCCAGCAGCCGGGGACAGGAAGAGACCCAGTACTTC
>TRBJ2-1|NA|TRBD2|TRBV24-1
CATSDLAGGPGEQFF
TGTGCCACCAGTGATTTAGCGGGAGGGCCGGGTGAGCAGTTCTTC
>TRBJ1-2|NA|TRBD1|TRBV6-4
CASRGGQGEPNYGYTF
TGTGCCAGCAGGGGGGGGCAGGGGGAACCTAACTATGGCTACACCTTC
>TRBJ1-1|NA|NA|TRBV19
CASSGGRVNTEAFF
TGTGCCAGTAGCGGGGGACGGGTGAACACTGAAGCTTTCTTT
>TRBJ1-2|NA|NA|TRBV6-2/TRBV6-3
CASSYSSRAGYTF
TGTGCCAGCAGTTACTCGAGTCGGGCTGGCTACACCTTC
>TRBJ1-5|NA|NA|TRBV18
CASSVEANSNQPQHF
TGTGCCAGCTCAGTGGAGGCAAATAGCAATCAGCCCCAGCATTTT
>TRBJ2-1|once|NA|TRBV29-1
CSVENLQGYNEQFF
TGCAGCGTTGAAAACTTGCAGGGCTACAATGAGCAGTTCTTC
>TRBJ2-1|NA|TRBD2|TRBV28
CASRTSGGAFEQFF
TGTGCCAGCAGGACTAGCGGGGGGGCCTTTGAGCAGTTCTTC
>TRBJ1-1|few|NA|TRBV2
CASSREGPGTTEAFF
TGTGCCAGCAGTCGGGAGGGACCTGGAACAACTGAAGCTTTCTTT
>TRBJ2-5|once|NA|TRBV3-1/TRBV3-2
CATRPTQETQYF
TGTGCCACCCGACCCACCCAAGAGACCCAGTACTTC
>TRBJ2-2|NA|NA|TRBV7-9
CASSADTYTGELFF
TGTGCCAGCAGCGCGGACACCTACACCGGGGAGCTGTTTTTT
>TRBJ2-1|NA|TRBD1|TRBV6-1
CASSENPFVTGEFF
TGTGCCAGCAGTGAAAACCCCTTCGTGACAGGGGAGTTCTTC
>TRBJ1-1|NA|TRBD1|TRBV2
CASIDRGDTEAFF
TGTGCCAGCATAGACAGGGGGGACACTGAAGCTTTCTTT